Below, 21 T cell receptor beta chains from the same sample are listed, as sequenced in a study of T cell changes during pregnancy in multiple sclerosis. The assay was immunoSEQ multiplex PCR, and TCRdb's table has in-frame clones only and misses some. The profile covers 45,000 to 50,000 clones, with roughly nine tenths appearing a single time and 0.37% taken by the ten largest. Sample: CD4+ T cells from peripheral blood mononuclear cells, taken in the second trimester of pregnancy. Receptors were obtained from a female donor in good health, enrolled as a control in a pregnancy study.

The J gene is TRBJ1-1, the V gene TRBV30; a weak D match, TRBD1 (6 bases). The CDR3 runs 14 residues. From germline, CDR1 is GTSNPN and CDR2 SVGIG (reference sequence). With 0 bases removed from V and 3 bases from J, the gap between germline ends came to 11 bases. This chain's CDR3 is CAWSVTGSDTEAFF. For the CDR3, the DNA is TGTGCCTGGAGTGTAACAGGGTCAGACACTGAAGCTTTCTTT. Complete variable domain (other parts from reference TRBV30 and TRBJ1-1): SQTIHQWPATLVQPVGSPLSLECTVEGTSNPNLYWYRQAAGRGLQLLFYSVGIGQISSEVPQNLSASRPQDRQFILSSKKLLLSDSGFYLCAWSVTGSDTEAFFGQGTRLTVV.

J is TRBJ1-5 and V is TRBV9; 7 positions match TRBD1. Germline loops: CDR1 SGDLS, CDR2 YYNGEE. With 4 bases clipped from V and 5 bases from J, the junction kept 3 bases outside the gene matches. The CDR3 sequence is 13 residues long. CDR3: CASSYDRDQPQHF. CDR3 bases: TGTGCCAGCAGCTACGACAGGGATCAGCCCCAGCATTTT.

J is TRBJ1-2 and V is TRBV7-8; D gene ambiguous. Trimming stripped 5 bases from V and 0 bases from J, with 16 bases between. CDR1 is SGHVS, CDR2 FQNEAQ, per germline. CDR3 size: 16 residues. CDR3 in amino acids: CASSPQNQAANYGYTF. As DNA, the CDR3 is TGTGCCAGCAGCCCTCAGAACCAGGCAGCTAACTATGGCTACACCTTC.

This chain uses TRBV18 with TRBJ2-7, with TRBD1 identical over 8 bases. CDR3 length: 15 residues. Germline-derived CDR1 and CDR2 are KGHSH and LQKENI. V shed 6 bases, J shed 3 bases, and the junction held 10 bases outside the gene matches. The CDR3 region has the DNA TGTGCCAGCTCCCACCTACCGGGACAGGTCTACGAGCAGTACTTC. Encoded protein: CASSHLPGQVYEQYF.

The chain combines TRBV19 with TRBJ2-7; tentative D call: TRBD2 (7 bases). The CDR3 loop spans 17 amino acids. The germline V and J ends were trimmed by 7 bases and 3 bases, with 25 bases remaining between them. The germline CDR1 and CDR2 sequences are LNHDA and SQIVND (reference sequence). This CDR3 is CASTPSGGAQTLYEQYF. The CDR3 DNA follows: TGTGCCAGTACCCCTTCGGGGGGCGCGCAGACACTCTACGAGCAGTACTTC. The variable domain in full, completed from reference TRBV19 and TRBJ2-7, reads DGGITQSPKYLFRKEGQNVTLSCEQNLNHDAMYWYRQDPGQGLRLIYYSQIVNDFQKGDIAEGYSVSREKKESFPLTVTSAQKNPTAFYLCASTPSGGAQTLYEQYFGPGTRLTVT.

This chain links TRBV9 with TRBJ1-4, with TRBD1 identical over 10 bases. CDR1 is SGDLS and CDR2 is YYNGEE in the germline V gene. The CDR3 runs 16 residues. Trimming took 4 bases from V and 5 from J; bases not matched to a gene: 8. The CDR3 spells CASSPYPGQGNEKLFF. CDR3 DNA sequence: TGTGCCAGCAGCCCATATCCGGGACAGGGGAATGAAAAACTGTTTTTT.

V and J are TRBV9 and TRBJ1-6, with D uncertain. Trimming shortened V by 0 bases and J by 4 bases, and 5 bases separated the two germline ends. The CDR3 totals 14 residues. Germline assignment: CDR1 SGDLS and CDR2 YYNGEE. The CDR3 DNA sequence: TGTGCCAGCAGCGTAGCGGTGTATAATTCACCCCTCCACTTT. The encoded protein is CASSVAVYNSPLHF.

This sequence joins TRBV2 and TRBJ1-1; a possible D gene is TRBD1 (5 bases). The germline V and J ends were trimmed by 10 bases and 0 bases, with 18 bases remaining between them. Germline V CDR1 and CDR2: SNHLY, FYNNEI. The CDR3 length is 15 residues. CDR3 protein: CATLTGLLMNTEAFF. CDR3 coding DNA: TGTGCCACTCTGACGGGACTCCTCATGAACACTGAAGCTTTCTTT. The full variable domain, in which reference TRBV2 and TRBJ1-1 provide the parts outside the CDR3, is EPEVTQTPSHQVTQMGQEVILRCVPISNHLYFYWYRQILGQKVEFLVSFYNNEISEKSEIFDDQFSVERPDGSNFTLKIRSTKLEDSAMYFCATLTGLLMNTEAFFGQGTRLTVV.

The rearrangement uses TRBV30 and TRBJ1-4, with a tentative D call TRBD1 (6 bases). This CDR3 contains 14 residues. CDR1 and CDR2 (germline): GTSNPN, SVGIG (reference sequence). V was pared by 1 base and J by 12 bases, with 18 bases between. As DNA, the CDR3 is TGTGCCTGGAGTGCGGGACACATTCTCGGGGAACTGTTTTTT. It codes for CAWSAGHILGELFF.

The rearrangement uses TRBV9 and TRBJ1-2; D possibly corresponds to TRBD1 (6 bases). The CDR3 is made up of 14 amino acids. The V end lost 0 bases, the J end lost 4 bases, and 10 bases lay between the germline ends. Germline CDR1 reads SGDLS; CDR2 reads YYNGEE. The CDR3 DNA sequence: TGTGCCAGCAGCGTAGGACAGGTTCTCTATGGCTACACCTTC. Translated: CASSVGQVLYGYTF.

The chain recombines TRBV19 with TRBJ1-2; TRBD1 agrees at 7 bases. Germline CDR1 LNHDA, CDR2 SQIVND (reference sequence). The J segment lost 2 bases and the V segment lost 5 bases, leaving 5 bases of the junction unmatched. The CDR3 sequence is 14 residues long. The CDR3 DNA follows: TGTGCCAGTAGTCGGGAGACAGGGAACTATGGCTACACCTTC. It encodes CASSRETGNYGYTF.

The CDR3 sequence: CASSLEGGTAKNIQYF. CDR3 in DNA: TGTGCCAGCAGCTTAGAAGGGGGCACGGCCAAAAACATTCAGTACTTC. The chain is built from TRBV7-2 and TRBJ2-4; TRBD1 aligns across 7 bases. This CDR3 contains 16 residues. With V trimmed by 1 base and J by 1 base, 4 bases remained unmatched. Germline V gene sequence: CDR1 SGHTA, CDR2 FQGNSA.

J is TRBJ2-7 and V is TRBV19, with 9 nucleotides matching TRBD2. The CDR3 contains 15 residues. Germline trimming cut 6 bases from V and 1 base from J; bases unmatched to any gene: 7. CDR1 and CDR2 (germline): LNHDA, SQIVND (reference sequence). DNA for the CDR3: TGTGCCAGTAGCCCCCAAAGCGGGGGGTCCTACGAGCAGTACTTC. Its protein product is CASSPQSGGSYEQYF.

In DNA, the CDR3 is TGTGCCAGCTCACCGGTAGCGGGGGGCTCCTACGAGCAGTACTTC. It codes for CASSPVAGGSYEQYF. The rearrangement uses TRBV18 and TRBJ2-7, with 10 bases identical to TRBD2. The CDR3 is 15 residues long. The germline V gene encodes CDR1 KGHSH and CDR2 LQKENI. With 3 bases clipped from V and 0 bases from J, the junction kept 2 bases outside the gene matches. The whole variable domain, filled in from reference TRBV18 and TRBJ2-7, reads NAGVMQNPRHLVRRRGQEARLRCSPMKGHSHVYWYRQLPEEGLKFMVYLQKENIIDESGMPKERFSAEFPKEGPSILRIQQVVRGDSAAYFCASSPVAGGSYEQYFGPGTRLTVT.

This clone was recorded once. The DNA of the CDR3 is TGTGCCTGGAGTGGGGGGGTAGGGGCAGAGACCCAGTACTTC. Protein product: CAWSGGVGAETQYF. This chain uses TRBV30 with TRBJ2-5; a possible D gene is TRBD2 (6 bases). There are 14 residues in the CDR3. CDR1 is GTSNPN and CDR2 is SVGIG in the germline V gene (reference sequence). The V gene lost 1 base and the J gene lost 4 bases, with 13 bases spanning the gap.

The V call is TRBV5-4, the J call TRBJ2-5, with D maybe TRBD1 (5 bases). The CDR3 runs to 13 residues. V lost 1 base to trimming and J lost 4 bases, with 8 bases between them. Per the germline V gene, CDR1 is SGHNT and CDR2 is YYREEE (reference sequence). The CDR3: CASSLQGRETQYF. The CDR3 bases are TGTGCCAGCAGCTTGCAGGGCAGAGAGACCCAGTACTTC.

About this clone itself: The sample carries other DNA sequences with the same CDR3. CDR3 residues: CASSEARGTEAFF. DNA for the CDR3: TGTGCCAGCAGTGAAGCGAGGGGGACTGAAGCTTTCTTT. The chain employs TRBV6-1 and TRBJ1-1; D possibly corresponds to TRBD1 (6 bases). The germline V gene encodes CDR1 MNHNS and CDR2 SASEGT. The CDR3 length is 13 residues. Trimming took off 0 bases at V and 5 bases at J, with 7 bases between the two ends.

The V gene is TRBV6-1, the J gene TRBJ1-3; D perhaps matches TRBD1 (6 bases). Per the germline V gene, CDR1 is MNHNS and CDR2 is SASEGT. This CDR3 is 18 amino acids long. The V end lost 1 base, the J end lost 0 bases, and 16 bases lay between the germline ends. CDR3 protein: CASSEVAGGVNSGNTIYF. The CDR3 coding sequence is TGTGCCAGCAGTGAAGTCGCTGGGGGCGTTAACTCTGGAAACACCATATATTTT.

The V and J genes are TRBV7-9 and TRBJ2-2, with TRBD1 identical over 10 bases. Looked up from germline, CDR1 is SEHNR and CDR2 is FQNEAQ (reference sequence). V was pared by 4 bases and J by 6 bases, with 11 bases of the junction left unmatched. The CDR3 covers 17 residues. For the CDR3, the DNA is TGTGCCAGCAGCTCCCCGGCTGGACAGGGGGGTTCCGGGGAGCTGTTTTTT. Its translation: CASSSPAGQGGSGELFF.

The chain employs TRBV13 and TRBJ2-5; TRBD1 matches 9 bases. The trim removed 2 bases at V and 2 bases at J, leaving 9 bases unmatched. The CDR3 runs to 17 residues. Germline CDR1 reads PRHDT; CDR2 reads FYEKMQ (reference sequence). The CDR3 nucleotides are TGTGCCAGCAGCTTAAGGGGACAGGGCATAGCACAAGAGACCCAGTACTTC. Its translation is CASSLRGQGIAQETQYF.

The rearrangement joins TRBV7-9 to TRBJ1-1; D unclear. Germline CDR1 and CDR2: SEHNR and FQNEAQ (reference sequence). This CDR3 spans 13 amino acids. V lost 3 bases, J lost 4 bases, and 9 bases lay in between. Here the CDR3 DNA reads TGTGCCAGCAGCTTTATTTTTCGCACTGAAGCTTTCTTT. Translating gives CASSFIFRTEAFF.